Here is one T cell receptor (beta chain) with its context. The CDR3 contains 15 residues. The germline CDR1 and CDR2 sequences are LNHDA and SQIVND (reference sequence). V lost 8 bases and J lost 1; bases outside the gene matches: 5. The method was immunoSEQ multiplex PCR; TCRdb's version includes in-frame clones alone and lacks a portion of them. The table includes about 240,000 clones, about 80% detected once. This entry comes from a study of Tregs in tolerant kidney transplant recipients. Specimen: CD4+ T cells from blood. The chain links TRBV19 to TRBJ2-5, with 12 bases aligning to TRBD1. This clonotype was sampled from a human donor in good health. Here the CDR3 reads CASSGQGAGQETQYF. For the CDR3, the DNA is TGTGCCAGTTCGGGACAGGGGGCTGGCCAAGAGACCCAGTACTTC.